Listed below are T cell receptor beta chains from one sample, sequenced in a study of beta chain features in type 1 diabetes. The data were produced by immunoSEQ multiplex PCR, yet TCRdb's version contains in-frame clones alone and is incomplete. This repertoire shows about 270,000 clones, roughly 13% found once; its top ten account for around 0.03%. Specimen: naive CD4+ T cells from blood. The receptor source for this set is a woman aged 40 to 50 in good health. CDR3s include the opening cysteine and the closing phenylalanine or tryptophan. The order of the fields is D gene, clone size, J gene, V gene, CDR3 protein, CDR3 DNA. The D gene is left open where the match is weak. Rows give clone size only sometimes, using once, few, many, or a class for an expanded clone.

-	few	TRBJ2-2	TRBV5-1	CASSLVGSLTGELFF	TGCGCCAGCAGCTTGGTCGGGAGCCTCACCGGGGAGCTGTTTTTT
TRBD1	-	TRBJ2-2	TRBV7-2	CASRFRDRATGELFF	TGTGCCAGCAGATTCCGGGACAGGGCCACCGGGGAGCTGTTTTTT
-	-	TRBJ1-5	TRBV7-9	CASSSGSNQPQHF	TGTGCCAGCAGCTCAGGGAGCAATCAGCCCCAGCATTTT
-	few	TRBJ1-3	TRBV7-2	CASSTGQGNTIYF	TGTGCCAGCAGCACGGGACAAGGAAACACCATATATTTT
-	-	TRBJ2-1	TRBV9	CASSVSGDYNEQFF	TGTGCCAGCAGCGTCTCCGGGGACTACAATGAGCAGTTCTTC
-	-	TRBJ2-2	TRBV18	CASRAGLSTGELFF	TGTGCCAGCCGGGCGGGGCTGAGCACCGGGGAGCTGTTTTTT
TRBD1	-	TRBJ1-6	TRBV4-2	CASSTQGARRNSPLHF	TGTGCCAGCAGCACCCAGGGGGCAAGAAGGAATTCACCCCTCCACTTT
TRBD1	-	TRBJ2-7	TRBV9	CASSVGSTDRVLGSSYEQYF	TGTGCCAGCAGCGTAGGTTCGACGGACAGGGTATTGGGTAGCTCCTACGAGCAGTACTTC
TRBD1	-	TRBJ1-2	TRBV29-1	CSAERGQGGYTF	TGCAGCGCAGAAAGGGGGCAGGGTGGCTACACCTTC
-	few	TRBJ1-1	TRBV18	CASSPEQGMNTEAFF	TGTGCCAGCTCACCGGAGCAGGGAATGAACACTGAAGCTTTCTTT
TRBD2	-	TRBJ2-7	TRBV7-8	CASSLGSSGPYEQYF	TGTGCCAGCAGCTTAGGGTCTAGCGGGCCCTACGAGCAGTACTTC
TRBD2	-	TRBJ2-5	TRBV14	CASSRRGGETQYF	TGTGCCAGCAGCCGGCGGGGGGGGGAGACCCAGTACTTC
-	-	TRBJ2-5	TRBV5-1	CASSVWTREETQYF	TGCGCCAGCAGCGTTTGGACAAGGGAAGAGACCCAGTACTTC
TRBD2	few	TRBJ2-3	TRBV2	CASSVLAGGITDTQYF	TGTGCCAGCAGTGTCCTAGCGGGGGGAATCACAGATACGCAGTATTTT
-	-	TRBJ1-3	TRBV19	CASSRQVPGNTIYF	TGTGCCAGTAGCCGACAGGTTCCTGGAAACACCATATATTTT
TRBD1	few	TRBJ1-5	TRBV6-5	CASSWDSGGNQPQHF	TGTGCCAGCAGCTGGGACAGTGGGGGCAATCAGCCCCAGCATTTT
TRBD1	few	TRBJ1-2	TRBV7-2	CASKRLRDRGYGYTF	TGTGCCAGCAAAAGACTACGGGACAGGGGCTATGGCTACACCTTC
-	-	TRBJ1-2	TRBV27	CASSSGTPPNYGYTF	TGTGCCAGCAGTTCAGGGACTCCTCCTAACTATGGCTACACCTTC
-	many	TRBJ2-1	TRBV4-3	CASSQEAGAYNEQFF	TGCGCCAGCAGCCAAGAGGCGGGGGCATACAATGAGCAGTTCTTC
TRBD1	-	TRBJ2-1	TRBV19	CASRYRRLPGQAPPSSYNEQFF	TGTGCCAGTAGGTATAGACGGTTACCGGGACAGGCCCCTCCTAGCTCCTACAATGAGCAGTTCTTC
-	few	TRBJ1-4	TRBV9	CASSPGSEKLFF	TGTGCCAGCAGCCCCGGTAGTGAAAAACTGTTTTTT
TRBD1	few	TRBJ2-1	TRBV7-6	CASSLRPRTGGDKDEQFF	TGTGCCAGCAGCTTAAGGCCCCGGACAGGGGGCGATAAGGATGAGCAGTTCTTC
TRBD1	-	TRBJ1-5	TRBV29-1	CSVKGQGGQPQHF	TGCAGCGTAAAAGGGCAGGGGGGTCAGCCCCAGCATTTT
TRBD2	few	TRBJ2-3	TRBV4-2	CASSQLLAGGTDTQYF	TGTGCCAGCAGCCAATTACTAGCGGGTGGCACAGATACGCAGTATTTT
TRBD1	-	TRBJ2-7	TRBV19	CASSTPGQGSYEQYF	TGTGCCAGTAGTACTCCGGGACAGGGGTCCTACGAGCAGTACTTC
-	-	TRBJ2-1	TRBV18	CASSPSRENEQFF	TGTGCCAGCTCACCCTCCAGGGAAAATGAGCAGTTCTTC
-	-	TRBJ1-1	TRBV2	CASSGEMNTEAFF	TGTGCCAGCAGTGGCGAAATGAACACTGAAGCTTTCTTT
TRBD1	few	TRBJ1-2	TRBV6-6	CASSSTGGRGGYTF	TGTGCCAGCAGTTCTACAGGGGGCAGGGGTGGCTACACCTTC
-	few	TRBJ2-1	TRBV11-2	CASSFDRMVEQFF	TGTGCCAGCAGCTTTGACAGGATGGTTGAGCAGTTCTTC
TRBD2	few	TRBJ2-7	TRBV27	CASSRSGGIYEQYF	TGTGCCAGCAGTCGGAGCGGGGGGATCTACGAGCAGTACTTC
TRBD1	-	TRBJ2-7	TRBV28	CASSDRGPYGDEQYF	TGTGCCAGCAGCGACAGGGGGCCTTATGGGGACGAGCAGTACTTC
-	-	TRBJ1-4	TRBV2	CASSTRATNEKLFF	TGTGCCAGCAGTACTAGGGCAACTAATGAAAAACTGTTTTTT
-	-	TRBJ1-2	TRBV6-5	CASSCLACYTF	TGTGCCAGCAGCTGTCTCGCGTGCTACACCTTC
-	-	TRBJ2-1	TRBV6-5	CASSSPAAGSYNEQFF	TGTGCCAGCAGTTCCCCGGCGGCGGGGTCCTACAATGAGCAGTTCTTC
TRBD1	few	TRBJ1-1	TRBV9	CASSAHRGNTEAFF	TGTGCCAGCAGCGCGCACAGGGGGAACACTGAAGCTTTCTTT
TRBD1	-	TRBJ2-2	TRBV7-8	CASTPTRDRNTGELFF	TGTGCCAGCACCCCGACCCGGGACAGGAACACCGGGGAGCTGTTTTTT
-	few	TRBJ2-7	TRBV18	CASSPFQEQAYEQYF	TGTGCCAGCTCACCATTCCAAGAACAGGCCTACGAGCAGTACTTC
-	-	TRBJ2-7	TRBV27	CASSPELNYEQYF	TGTGCCAGCAGTCCGGAACTAAACTACGAGCAGTACTTC
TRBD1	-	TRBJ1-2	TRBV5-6	CASSNRGLNYGYTF	TGTGCCAGCTCTAACAGGGGACTCAACTATGGCTACACCTTC
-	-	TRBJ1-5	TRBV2	CASRDRSNQPQHF	TGTGCCAGCAGGGACAGAAGCAATCAGCCCCAGCATTTT
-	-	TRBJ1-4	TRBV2	CASSEASDSEKLFF	TGTGCCAGCAGTGAAGCGTCAGACTCTGAAAAACTGTTTTTT
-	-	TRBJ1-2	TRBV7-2	CASSLRASPTANYGYTF	TGTGCCAGCAGCTTACGGGCCTCCCCGACAGCCAACTATGGCTACACCTTC
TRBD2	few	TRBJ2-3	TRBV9	CASSNRGVADTQYF	TGTGCCAGCAGCAATCGGGGGGTGGCAGATACGCAGTATTTT
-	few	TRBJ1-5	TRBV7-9	CASSPRGVSGQPQHF	TGTGCCAGCAGCCCTCGGGGGGTCTCAGGTCAGCCCCAGCATTTT
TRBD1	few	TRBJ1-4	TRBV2	CASRGQVTTNEKLFF	TGTGCCAGCAGGGGACAGGTTACAACTAATGAAAAACTGTTTTTT
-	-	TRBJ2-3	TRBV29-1	CSVVRGSSTDTQYF	TGCAGCGTTGTTCGGGGGAGTAGCACAGATACGCAGTATTTT
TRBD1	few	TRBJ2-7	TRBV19	CASSANPRDREYEQYF	TGTGCCAGTAGTGCCAACCCCCGGGACAGGGAGTACGAGCAGTACTTC
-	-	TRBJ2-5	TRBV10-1	CASSESPPGAARETQYF	TGCGCCAGCAGTGAGTCGCCCCCCGGAGCGGCCCGGGAGACCCAGTACTTC
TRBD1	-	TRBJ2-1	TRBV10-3	CAIGQGWYNEQFF	TGTGCCATCGGACAGGGTTGGTACAATGAGCAGTTCTTC
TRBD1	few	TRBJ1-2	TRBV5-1	CASRTTGVGANYGYTF	TGCGCCAGCAGAACCACAGGGGTTGGAGCTAACTATGGCTACACCTTC
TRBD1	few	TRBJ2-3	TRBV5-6	CASSPPPGQGADTQYF	TGTGCCAGCAGCCCGCCTCCGGGACAGGGGGCAGATACGCAGTATTTT
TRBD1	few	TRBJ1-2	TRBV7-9	CASSSRGGVDGYTF	TGTGCCAGCAGCTCCCGAGGGGGCGTCGATGGCTACACCTTC
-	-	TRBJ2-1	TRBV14	CASSQWLQGWGLFF	TGTGCCAGCAGCCAATGGCTCCAGGGGTGGGGCCTTTTCTTC
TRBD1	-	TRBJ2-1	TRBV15	CATSRDRSIVNEQFF	TGTGCCACCAGCAGGGACAGGTCCATCGTCAATGAGCAGTTCTTC
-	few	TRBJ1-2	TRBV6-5	CASSPTGVGYTF	TGTGCCAGCAGCCCCACGGGAGTCGGCTACACCTTC
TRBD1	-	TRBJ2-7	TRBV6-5	CASRSRGTGFHEQYF	TGTGCCAGCAGGAGCAGGGGGACAGGGTTCCACGAGCAGTACTTC
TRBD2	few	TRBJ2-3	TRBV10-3	CASSGLAGTSTDTQYF	TGTGCCAGCAGTGGACTAGCGGGGACTAGCACAGATACGCAGTATTTT